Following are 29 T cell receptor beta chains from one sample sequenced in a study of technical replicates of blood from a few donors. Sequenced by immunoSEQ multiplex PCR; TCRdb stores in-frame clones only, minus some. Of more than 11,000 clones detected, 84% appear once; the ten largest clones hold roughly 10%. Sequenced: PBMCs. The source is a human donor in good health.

In nucleotides, the CDR3 is TGTGCCAGCAGCTCACCGGGCCCAAAGGGGAAGACCCAGTACTTC. Translation gives CASSSPGPKGKTQYF. The chain has TRBV13 and TRBJ2-5; D possibly corresponds to TRBD1 (5 bases). From germline, CDR1 is PRHDT and CDR2 FYEKMQ (reference sequence). The length of the CDR3 is 15 residues. The V gene lost 4 bases and the J gene lost 6 bases, with 18 bases spanning the gap.

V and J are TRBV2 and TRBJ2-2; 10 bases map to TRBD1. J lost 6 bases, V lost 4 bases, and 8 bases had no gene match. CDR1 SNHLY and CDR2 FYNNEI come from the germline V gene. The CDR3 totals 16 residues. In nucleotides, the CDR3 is TGTGCCAGCAGTGGACAGGGGGCTGTGATCTCCGGGGAGCTGTTTTTT. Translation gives CASSGQGAVISGELFF.

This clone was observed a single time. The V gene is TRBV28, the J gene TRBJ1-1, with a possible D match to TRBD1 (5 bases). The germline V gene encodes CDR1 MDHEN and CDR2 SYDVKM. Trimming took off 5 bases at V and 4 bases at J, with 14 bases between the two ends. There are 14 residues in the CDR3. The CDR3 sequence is CASSPALQGTEAFF. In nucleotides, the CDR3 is TGTGCCAGCAGTCCCGCCCTTCAGGGCACTGAAGCTTTCTTT.

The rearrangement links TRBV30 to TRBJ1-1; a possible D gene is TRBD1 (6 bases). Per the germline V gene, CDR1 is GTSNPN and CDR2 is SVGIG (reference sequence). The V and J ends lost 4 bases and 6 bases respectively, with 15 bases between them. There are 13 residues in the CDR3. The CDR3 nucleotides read TGTGCCTGGACCAAAGGGGGGGACGCTGAAGCTTTCTTT. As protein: CAWTKGGDAEAFF.

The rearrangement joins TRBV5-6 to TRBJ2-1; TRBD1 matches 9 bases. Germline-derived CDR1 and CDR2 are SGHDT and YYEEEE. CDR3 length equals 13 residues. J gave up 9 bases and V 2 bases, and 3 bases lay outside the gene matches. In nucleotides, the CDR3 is TGTGCCAGCAGCTTTGACAGGGGGGGTGAGCAGTTCTTC. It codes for CASSFDRGGEQFF.

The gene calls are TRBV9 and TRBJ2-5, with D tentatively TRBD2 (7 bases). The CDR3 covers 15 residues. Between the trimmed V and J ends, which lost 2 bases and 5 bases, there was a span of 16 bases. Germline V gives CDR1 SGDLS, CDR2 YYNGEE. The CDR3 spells CASSVLGGRLETQYF. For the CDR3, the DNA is TGTGCCAGCAGCGTCCTCGGGGGGCGCCTGGAGACCCAGTACTTC.

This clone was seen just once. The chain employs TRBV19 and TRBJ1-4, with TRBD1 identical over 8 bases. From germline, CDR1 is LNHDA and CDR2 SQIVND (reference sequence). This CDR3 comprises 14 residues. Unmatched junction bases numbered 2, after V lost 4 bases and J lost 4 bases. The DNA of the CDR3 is TGTGCCAGTAGTAAGGACAGGGATAATGAAAAACTGTTTTTT. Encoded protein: CASSKDRDNEKLFF.

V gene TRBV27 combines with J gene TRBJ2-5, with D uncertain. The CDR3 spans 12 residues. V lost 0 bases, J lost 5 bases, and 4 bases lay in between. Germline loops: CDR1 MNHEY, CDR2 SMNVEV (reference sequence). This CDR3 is CASSLSGETQYF. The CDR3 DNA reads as TGTGCCAGCAGTTTATCCGGGGAGACCCAGTACTTC.

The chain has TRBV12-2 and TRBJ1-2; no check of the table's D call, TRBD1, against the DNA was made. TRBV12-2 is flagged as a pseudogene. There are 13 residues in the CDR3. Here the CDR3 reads CASRWTGPYGYTF. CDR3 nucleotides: TGTGCAAGTCGCTGGACAGGGCCCTATGGCTACACCTTC.

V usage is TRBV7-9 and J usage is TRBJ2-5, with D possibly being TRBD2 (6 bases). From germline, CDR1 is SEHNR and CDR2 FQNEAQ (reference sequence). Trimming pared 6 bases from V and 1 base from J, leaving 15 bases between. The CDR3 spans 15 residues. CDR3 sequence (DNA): TGTGCCAGCAGACACGAACGGGACTCCCAAGAGACCCAGTACTTC. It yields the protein CASRHERDSQETQYF. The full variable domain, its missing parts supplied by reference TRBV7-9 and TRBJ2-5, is DTGVSQNPRHKITKRGQNVTFRCDPISEHNRLYWYRQTLGQGPEFLTYFQNEAQLEKSRLLSDRFSAERPKGSFSTLEIQRTEQGDSAMYLCASRHERDSQETQYFGPGTRLLVL.

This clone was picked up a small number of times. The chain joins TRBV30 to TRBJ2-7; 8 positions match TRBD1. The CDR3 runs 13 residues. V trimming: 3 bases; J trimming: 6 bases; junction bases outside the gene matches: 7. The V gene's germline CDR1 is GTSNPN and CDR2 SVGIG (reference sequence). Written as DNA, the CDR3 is TGTGCCTGGAGGAGCCAGGGGGCTGGCGAGCAGTACTTC. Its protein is CAWRSQGAGEQYF.

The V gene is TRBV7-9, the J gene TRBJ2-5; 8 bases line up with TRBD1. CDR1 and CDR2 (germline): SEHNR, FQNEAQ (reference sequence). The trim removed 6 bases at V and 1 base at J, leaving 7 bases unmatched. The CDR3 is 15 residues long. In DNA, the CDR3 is TGTGCCAGCAGACCTGGACAGGGAAGCCAAGAGACCCAGTACTTC. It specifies CASRPGQGSQETQYF.

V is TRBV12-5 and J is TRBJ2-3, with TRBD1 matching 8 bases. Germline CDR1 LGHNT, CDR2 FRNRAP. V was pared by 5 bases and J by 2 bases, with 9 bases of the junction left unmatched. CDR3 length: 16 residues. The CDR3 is CASGPPTGVITDTQYF. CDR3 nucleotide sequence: TGTGCTAGTGGTCCCCCGACAGGGGTTATCACAGATACGCAGTATTTT.

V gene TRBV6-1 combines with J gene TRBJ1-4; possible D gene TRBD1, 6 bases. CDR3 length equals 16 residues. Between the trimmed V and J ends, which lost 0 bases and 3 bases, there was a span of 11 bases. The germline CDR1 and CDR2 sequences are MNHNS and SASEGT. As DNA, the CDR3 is TGTGCCAGCAGTGAAGCGAGGGGGGGTGCTAATGAAAAACTGTTTTTT. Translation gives CASSEARGGANEKLFF.

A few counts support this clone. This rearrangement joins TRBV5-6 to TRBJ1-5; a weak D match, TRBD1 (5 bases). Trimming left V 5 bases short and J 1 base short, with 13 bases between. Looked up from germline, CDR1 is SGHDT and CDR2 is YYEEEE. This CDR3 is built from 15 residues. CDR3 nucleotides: TGTGCCAGCAGTCGCCGGGGGGAGAGCAATCAGCCCCAGCATTTT. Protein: CASSRRGESNQPQHF. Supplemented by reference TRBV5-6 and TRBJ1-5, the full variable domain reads DAGVTQSPTHLIKTRGQQVTLRCSPKSGHDTVSWYQQALGQGPQFIFQYYEEEERQRGNFPDRFSGHQFPNYSSELNVNALLLGDSALYLCASSRRGESNQPQHFGDGTRLSIL.

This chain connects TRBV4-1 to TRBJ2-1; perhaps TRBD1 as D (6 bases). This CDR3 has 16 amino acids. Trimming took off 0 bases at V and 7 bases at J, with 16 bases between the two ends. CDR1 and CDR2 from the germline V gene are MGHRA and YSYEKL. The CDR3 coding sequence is TGCGCCAGCAGCCAAGACAGGTCTAGGGGGTGGAATGAGCAGTTCTTC. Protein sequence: CASSQDRSRGWNEQFF.

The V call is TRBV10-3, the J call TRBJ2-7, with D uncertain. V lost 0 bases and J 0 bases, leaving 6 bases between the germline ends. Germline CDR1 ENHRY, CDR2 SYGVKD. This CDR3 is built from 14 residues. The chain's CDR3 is CAISESVLSYEQYF. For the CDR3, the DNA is TGTGCCATCAGTGAGTCTGTCCTCTCCTACGAGCAGTACTTC.

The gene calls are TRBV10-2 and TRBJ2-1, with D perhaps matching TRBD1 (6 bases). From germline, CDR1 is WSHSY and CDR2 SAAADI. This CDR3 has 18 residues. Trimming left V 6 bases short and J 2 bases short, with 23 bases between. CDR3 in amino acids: CASSTPAATGDTYNEQFF. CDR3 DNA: TGCGCCAGCAGCACCCCTGCGGCTACCGGGGACACCTACAATGAGCAGTTCTTC.

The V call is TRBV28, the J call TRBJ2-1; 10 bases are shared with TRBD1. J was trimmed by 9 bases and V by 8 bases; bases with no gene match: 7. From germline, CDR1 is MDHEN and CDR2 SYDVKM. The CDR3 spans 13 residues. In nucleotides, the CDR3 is TGTGCCAGCGGGACAGGGGTCTCCCGTGAGCAGTTCTTC. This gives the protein CASGTGVSREQFF.

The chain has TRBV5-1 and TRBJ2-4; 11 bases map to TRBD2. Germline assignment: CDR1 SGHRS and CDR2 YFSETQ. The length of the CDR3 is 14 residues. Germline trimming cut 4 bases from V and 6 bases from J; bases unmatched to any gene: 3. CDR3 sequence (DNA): TGCGCCAGCAGCCCCGGGACTAGCGGAAACATTCAGTACTTC. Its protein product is CASSPGTSGNIQYF.

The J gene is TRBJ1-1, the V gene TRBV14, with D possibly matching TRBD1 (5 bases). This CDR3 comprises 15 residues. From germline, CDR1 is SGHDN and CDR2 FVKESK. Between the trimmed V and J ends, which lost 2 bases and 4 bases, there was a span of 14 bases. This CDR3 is CASSQRQGSFTEAFF. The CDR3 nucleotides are TGTGCCAGCAGCCAACGGCAGGGTAGTTTCACTGAAGCTTTCTTT.

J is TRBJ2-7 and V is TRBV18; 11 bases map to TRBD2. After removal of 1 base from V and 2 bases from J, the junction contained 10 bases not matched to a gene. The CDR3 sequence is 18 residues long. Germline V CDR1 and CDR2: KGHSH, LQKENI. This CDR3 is CASSPLAGGPDPPYEQYF. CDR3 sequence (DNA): TGTGCCAGCTCACCACTAGCGGGAGGGCCCGATCCTCCCTACGAGCAGTACTTC.

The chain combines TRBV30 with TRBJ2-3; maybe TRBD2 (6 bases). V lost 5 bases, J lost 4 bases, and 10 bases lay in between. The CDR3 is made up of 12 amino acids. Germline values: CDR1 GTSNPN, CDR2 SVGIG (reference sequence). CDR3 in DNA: TGTGCCTGGGGACTATTGTCAGATACGCAGTATTTT. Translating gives CAWGLLSDTQYF. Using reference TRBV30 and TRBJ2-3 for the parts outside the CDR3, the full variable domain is SQTIHQWPATLVQPVGSPLSLECTVEGTSNPNLYWYRQAAGRGLQLLFYSVGIGQISSEVPQNLSASRPQDRQFILSSKKLLLSDSGFYLCAWGLLSDTQYFGPGTRLTVL.

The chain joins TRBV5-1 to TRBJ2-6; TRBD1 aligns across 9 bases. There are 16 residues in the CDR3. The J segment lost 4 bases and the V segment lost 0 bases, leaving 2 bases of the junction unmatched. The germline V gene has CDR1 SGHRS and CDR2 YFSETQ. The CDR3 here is CASSLEGQGGANVLTF. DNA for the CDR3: TGCGCCAGCAGCTTGGAGGGACAGGGAGGGGCCAACGTCCTGACTTTC.

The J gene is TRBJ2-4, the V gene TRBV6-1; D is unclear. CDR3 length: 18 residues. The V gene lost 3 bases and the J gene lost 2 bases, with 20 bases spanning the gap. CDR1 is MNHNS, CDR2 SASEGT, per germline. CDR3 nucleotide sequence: TGTGCCAGCAGTGAGTTTGGGCCCAATTCCGACCCCAAAAACATTCAGTACTTC. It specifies CASSEFGPNSDPKNIQYF.

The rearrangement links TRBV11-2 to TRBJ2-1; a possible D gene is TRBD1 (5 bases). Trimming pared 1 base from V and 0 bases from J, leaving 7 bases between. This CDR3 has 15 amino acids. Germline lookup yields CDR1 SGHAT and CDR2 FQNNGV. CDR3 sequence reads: CASSLGQLSYNEQFF. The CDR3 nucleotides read TGTGCCAGCAGCTTAGGACAGCTCTCCTACAATGAGCAGTTCTTC.

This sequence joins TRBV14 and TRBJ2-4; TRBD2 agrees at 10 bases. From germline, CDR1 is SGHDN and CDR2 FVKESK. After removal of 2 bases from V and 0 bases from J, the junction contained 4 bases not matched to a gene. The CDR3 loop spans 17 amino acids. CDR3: CASSQLSGRGAKNIQYF. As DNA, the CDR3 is TGTGCCAGCAGCCAATTAAGCGGGAGGGGAGCCAAAAACATTCAGTACTTC.

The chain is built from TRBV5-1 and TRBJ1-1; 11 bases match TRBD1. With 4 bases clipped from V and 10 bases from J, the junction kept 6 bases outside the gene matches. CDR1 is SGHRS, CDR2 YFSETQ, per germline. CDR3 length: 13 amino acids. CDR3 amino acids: CASSVGQGALAFF. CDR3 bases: TGCGCCAGCAGCGTCGGACAGGGGGCTTTAGCTTTCTTT.

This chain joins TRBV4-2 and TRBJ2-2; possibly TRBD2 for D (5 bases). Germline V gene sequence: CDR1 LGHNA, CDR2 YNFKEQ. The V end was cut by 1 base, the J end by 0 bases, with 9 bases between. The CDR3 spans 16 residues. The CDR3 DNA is TGTGCCAGCAGCCAAGGAGCGGAGGCGAACACCGGGGAGCTGTTTTTT. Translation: CASSQGAEANTGELFF.